The clone carrying this T cell receptor (beta chain) was found a few times. These data originate in a study of cytomegalovirus exposure and HLA in healthy donors. V lost 5 bases, J lost 5 bases, and 9 bases lay in between. This CDR3 is 12 amino acids long. Germline values: CDR1 SEHNR, CDR2 FQNEAQ (reference sequence). 60 Vbeta and 13 Jbeta primers were used in PCR. Assay: immunoSEQ multiplex PCR; the TCRdb copy retains only in-frame clones and omits some. Among approximately 170,000 clones listed, around 68% were seen once. Sequenced input: PBMCs. This sequence originates from a woman in her forties in good health and CMV-seropositive. This sequence joins TRBV7-9 and TRBJ2-5; D remains ambiguous. In nucleotides, the CDR3 is TGTGCCAGCAGCGCAAACTCGGAGACCCAGTACTTC. Its protein product is CASSANSETQYF.